Detailed here is one T cell receptor (beta chain). The target antigen is unknown. Treatment of the sample: some 20 received Ad26.COV2.S at low or high dose, single or two shots; roughly five received placebo; per-sample allocation not given. Sampling was done on day 63 after the first vaccine or placebo injection. The repertoire was sequenced with immunoSEQ multiplex PCR; TCRdb's copy has only in-frame clones and lacks some. Among about 320,000 clones listed, almost 90% were seen once. This record comes from a study of Ad26.COV2.S vaccination and SARS-CoV-2 variants. V lost 5 bases and J 2 bases, leaving 14 bases between the germline ends. The length of the CDR3 is 15 residues. Germline V lookup: CDR1 LNHDA, CDR2 SQIVND (reference sequence). Broader study findings: Total T cell responses, in the TCR breadth and depth analyses, may have been underestimated.

The V gene is TRBV19, the J gene TRBJ2-3; the D gene is possibly TRBD2 (6 bases). The TCR was taken from a person between 18 and 59 years old who received the Ad26.COV2.S COVID-19 vaccine or a placebo. The sample in question was peripheral blood, obtained in a trial of Ad26.COV2.S vaccine versus placebo. The CDR3 region is CASSGSGSLTDTQYF. The DNA for the CDR3 is TGTGCCAGTAGTGGGTCCGGGAGCCTCACAGATACGCAGTATTTT.